This entry features one TCR beta chain sequence. Its antigen is unknown. Treatment noted: around 19 received Ad26.COV2.S at low or high dose, single or two shots; several received placebo; per-sample allocation not given. Following the first vaccine or placebo injection, samples were taken on day 63. The donor's status was that of an adult aged 18-55 years in Boston. The data were obtained in a study of Ad26.COV2.S vaccination and SARS-CoV-2 variants. As for the study in general: Ad26.COV2.S, an intramuscular injection, was given once or twice 56 days apart. Notes on the study in general: People who got the vaccine had more spike-specific TCR breadth than people who got placebo. Vaccine and placebo groups showed comparable non-spike TCR breadth.

Clones were sequenced by immunoSEQ multiplex PCR, and TCRdb holds only the in-frame ones, with some missing. Of fewer than 400,000 clones in the sample, approximately 90% were seen once. The CDR3 has 14 amino acids. The germline CDR1 and CDR2 sequences are SGHTS and YDEGEE. The V and J ends lost 0 bases and 6 bases respectively, with 10 bases between them. The chain recombines TRBV5-8 with TRBJ1-3, with unresolved D. The origin of this receptor is a person aged 18-60 years who received the Ad26.COV2.S COVID-19 vaccine or a placebo. The sequencing used peripheral blood, collected in a trial of Ad26.COV2.S vaccine versus placebo. CDR3 sequence reads: CASSLDTQVNTIYF. The CDR3 nucleotides read TGTGCCAGCAGCTTGGACACCCAAGTAAACACCATATATTTT.